The T cell receptor (beta chain) described here comes from a study of identical twins. Study-wide findings and caveats: Invariant MAIT and iNKT cells are populations that could partly confound zero-insertion analyses. Shared out-of-frame alpha sequences (those common to twins) showed excess low generation probability.

From the 5' RACE reads, TCRdb called clonotypes with MiXCR, one entry per CDR3 protein. The repertoire consists of 460,000 or so distinct CDR3 sequences, with 13% to 15% occurring once and the leading ten covering about 0.52%. The germline gives CDR1 MNHEY, CDR2 SVGEGT. Trimming cost V 8 bases and J 3 bases; bases outside gene matches: 5. The CDR3 totals 14 residues. This clonotype was counted a few times. Antigen: not known. These data are also associated with another study on yellow fever vaccine responses in identical twins. As that report states: Among the twins, the vaccine T cell response reportedly seemed partly convergent and partly personalized.

The sequencing sample was made of CD4+ T cells sorted from blood. The chain couples TRBV6-2 or TRBV6-3 to TRBJ2-7; 12 bases match TRBD1. The TCR originated in a woman aged 18-35 years in good health. DNA for the CDR3: TGTGCCAGCCGTGGGACAGGGGGCGTCTACGAGCAGTACTTC. This codes for CASRGTGGVYEQYF.